One T cell receptor beta chain is described in this entry. Measured with immunoSEQ multiplex PCR; TCRdb has only the in-frame clones, and not every one. Of 170,000 or so clones listed, approximately 94% are singletons. The V gene's germline CDR1 is LGHNA and CDR2 YNFKEQ. Deletions cut 0 bases from V and 6 bases from J, with 9 bases between. The CDR3 runs 13 residues. The data are from a study of control samples from healthy donors and cancer patients. This rearrangement joins TRBV4-2 to TRBJ2-7; D remains unclear. The receptor was isolated from a woman aged 18-29 years in good health. Specimen: blood. DNA of the CDR3: TGTGCCAGCAGCCAAGATCCGTGGGGCGAGCAGTACTTC. It encodes CASSQDPWGEQYF.